The T cell receptor (beta chain) described here comes from a study of shared clonotypes between healthy human individuals. The V gene's germline CDR1 is SGHTA and CDR2 FQGNSA. The CDR3 loop spans 14 amino acids. V was pared by 1 base and J by 0 bases, with 5 bases between. Per the study methods: Junction-only sequences without quality scores were provided by ImmunoSEQ, so filtering was different. TCRdb's table, derived via immunoSEQ multiplex PCR, lists solely in-frame clones and lacks some. The V and J calls and clone size are taken from that table; D and trimming were inferred from the DNA. The sample has 2,500,000 or so clones; around 90% are singletons. Study-wide results and limits: Sharing across four donors was seen in around 5.1% of naive CD4 clonotypes. The study found lower generation probabilities in non-shared clonotypes than in those shared by all four donors.

As for this clone: Its antigen is undetermined. Other DNA sequences in the same sample also yield this CDR3.

The sequencing input was naive CD4+ T cells from PBMCs. The subset here: CD45RA+ positively selected. The sequence derives from a young man in good health. Some clones in this sample may be carry-over from other donors' samples. The chain combines TRBV7-2 with TRBJ2-3; D call uncertain. Here the CDR3 DNA reads TGTGCCAGCAGCTTAGGCACTAGCACAGATACGCAGTATTTT. Its translation: CASSLGTSTDTQYF.